The next 28 T cell receptor beta chains were all read from a single sample in a study of radiotherapy plus CTLA-4 blockade in lung cancer. Sequenced by immunoSEQ multiplex PCR; TCRdb stores in-frame clones only, minus some. The sample has more than 55,000 clones, around four fifths seen once. This sample comprised peripheral blood, obtained from a patient treated with radiotherapy plus ipilimumab. The source of these receptors is a human donor with non-small cell lung cancer who had a partial response to radiotherapy plus ipilimumab.

J is TRBJ2-3 and V is TRBV27; tentative D call: TRBD2 (7 bases). Germline V gene data show CDR1 as MNHEY and CDR2 as SMNVEV (reference sequence). V dropped 4 bases and J dropped 0 bases, with 14 bases sitting between them. This CDR3 contains 16 residues. CDR3 sequence (DNA): TGTGCCAGCAGTTCTCGGGGGGCCCCTAGCACAGATACGCAGTATTTT. The encoded protein is CASSSRGAPSTDTQYF.

The J gene is TRBJ1-5, the V gene TRBV19; 7 nucleotides agree with TRBD1. J was trimmed by 0 bases and V by 8 bases; bases with no gene match: 4. The V gene's germline CDR1 is LNHDA and CDR2 SQIVND (reference sequence). The CDR3 length is 14 residues. CDR3 DNA sequence: TGTGCCAGTCGGACAGGCTATAGCAATCAGCCCCAGCATTTT. Encoded protein: CASRTGYSNQPQHF.

J is TRBJ1-2 and V is TRBV30; TRBD1 matches 9 bases. This CDR3 spans 15 amino acids. With V trimmed by 0 bases and J by 4 bases, 6 bases remained unmatched. CDR1 and CDR2 (germline): GTSNPN, SVGIG (reference sequence). The CDR3 region is CAWSVKGQGFYGYTF. For the CDR3, the DNA is TGTGCCTGGAGTGTAAAAGGACAGGGGTTCTATGGCTACACCTTC.

The chain carries TRBV6-6 and TRBJ2-2, with TRBD1 as a possible D gene (6 bases). This CDR3 contains 16 residues. The germline V gene encodes CDR1 MNHNY and CDR2 SVGAGI (reference sequence). V lost 6 bases and J lost 0, with 14 bases in between. The CDR3 spells CASRDSNSANTGELFF. The CDR3 nucleotides are TGTGCCAGCAGGGACAGCAACAGCGCGAACACCGGGGAGCTGTTTTTT.

This clone was detected only once. This chain uses TRBV7-9 with TRBJ2-7; 8 bases match TRBD1. The CDR3 covers 12 residues. The J segment lost 5 bases and the V segment lost 5 bases, leaving 2 bases of the junction unmatched. Germline CDR1 SEHNR, CDR2 FQNEAQ (reference sequence). Here the CDR3 reads CASSRTGHEQYF. CDR3 nucleotides: TGTGCCAGCAGCAGGACAGGGCACGAGCAGTACTTC.

This chain connects TRBV6-5 to TRBJ1-1; D is perhaps TRBD1 (5 bases). Germline V gives CDR1 MNHEY, CDR2 SVGAGI. The CDR3 covers 16 residues. The germline V and J ends were trimmed by 2 bases and 1 base, with 14 bases remaining between them. CDR3 amino acids: CASSYEQGTWNTEAFF. The CDR3 DNA is TGTGCCAGCAGTTACGAGCAGGGAACATGGAACACTGAAGCTTTCTTT.

The CDR3 bases are TGTGCCAGCAGCGTCCAGGGGGACACCGGGGAGCTGTTTTTT. As protein: CASSVQGDTGELFF. V is TRBV9 and J is TRBJ2-2; 7 bases line up with TRBD1. CDR1 and CDR2 from the germline V gene are SGDLS and YYNGEE. This CDR3 is built from 14 residues. V lost 2 bases to trimming and J lost 3 bases; unmatched junction nucleotides: 1.

This clone was counted a single time. V and J are TRBV19 and TRBJ1-2; TRBD1 might be the D (6 bases). The CDR3 length is 15 residues. Trimming took 1 base from V and 3 from J, leaving 12 bases between them. CDR1 is LNHDA and CDR2 is SQIVND in the germline V gene (reference sequence). For the CDR3, the DNA is TGTGCCAGTAGTATAGGTCGGCAGGGGCACTATGGCTACACCTTC. This encodes CASSIGRQGHYGYTF. Filled out from reference TRBV19 and TRBJ1-2, the complete variable domain reads DGGITQSPKYLFRKEGQNVTLSCEQNLNHDAMYWYRQDPGQGLRLIYYSQIVNDFQKGDIAEGYSVSREKKESFPLTVTSAQKNPTAFYLCASSIGRQGHYGYTFGSGTRLTVV.

DNA of the CDR3: TGTGCCAGCAGTAGACGGCGGTCGTCCTACGAGCAGTACTTC. Residues: CASSRRRSSYEQYF. The rearrangement uses TRBV27 and TRBJ2-7; no reliable D call. V shed 5 bases and J shed 1 base, with 12 bases lying between them. Germline V gene data show CDR1 as MNHEY and CDR2 as SMNVEV (reference sequence). This CDR3 spans 14 amino acids.

This clone appeared once. The chain recombines TRBV6-5 with TRBJ1-5; D possibly corresponds to TRBD1 (6 bases). The CDR3 is 13 residues long. Per germline, CDR1 MNHEY and CDR2 SVGAGI. V shed 6 bases and J shed 5 bases, with 11 bases lying between them. Here the CDR3 DNA reads TGTGCCAGCAGCCCGGGGACATATCAGCCCCAGCATTTT. Its translation: CASSPGTYQPQHF.

The rearrangement links TRBV5-5 to TRBJ2-7; 10 bases fit TRBD1. This CDR3 has 14 residues. Trimming at V came to 3 bases and at J to 3 bases, leaving 3 bases not matched to a gene. Germline CDR1 SGHKS, CDR2 YYEKEE (reference sequence). The CDR3 spells CASSSGTGVYEQYF. For the CDR3, the DNA is TGTGCCAGCAGCTCCGGGACAGGGGTCTACGAGCAGTACTTC.

This clone showed up just once. The chain recombines TRBV6-5 with TRBJ2-5, with 10 bases aligning to TRBD1. V trimming: 2 bases; J trimming: 7 bases; junction bases outside the gene matches: 4. Per the germline V gene, CDR1 is MNHEY and CDR2 is SVGAGI. The CDR3 length is 14 residues. The CDR3 sequence: CASSYGQGDGTQYF. CDR3 sequence (DNA): TGTGCCAGCAGTTACGGACAGGGGGATGGGACCCAGTACTTC.

The chain has TRBV11-2 and TRBJ2-5, with TRBD1 identical over 11 bases. The J segment lost 4 bases and the V segment lost 3 bases, leaving 7 bases of the junction unmatched. CDR3 length equals 16 residues. The germline CDR1 and CDR2 sequences are SGHAT and FQNNGV. The CDR3 sequence is CASSLDGQGATETQYF. The CDR3 region has the DNA TGTGCCAGCAGCTTGGACGGACAGGGGGCAACAGAGACCCAGTACTTC.

The genes are TRBV18 and TRBJ2-5, with TRBD1 as a possible D gene (6 bases). V lost 3 bases, J lost 5 bases, and 19 bases lay in between. Germline V lookup: CDR1 KGHSH, CDR2 LQKENI. There are 16 residues in the CDR3. CDR3 coding DNA: TGTGCCAGCTCACCGTGGCAGGGGTCGTCGAGGGAGACCCAGTACTTC. It is translated as CASSPWQGSSRETQYF.

This clone was seen a few times. V and J are TRBV11-2 and TRBJ1-6, with 10 bases fitting TRBD1. The length of the CDR3 is 15 residues. Germline trimming cut 1 base from V and 10 bases from J; bases unmatched to any gene: 4. The germline V gene has CDR1 SGHAT and CDR2 FQNNGV. CDR3 nucleotides: TGTGCCAGCAGCTTAGTCGGACAGGGGGTCTCACCCCTCCACTTT. This encodes CASSLVGQGVSPLHF.

The J gene is TRBJ1-2, the V gene TRBV10-2; D unresolved. Germline CDR1 and CDR2: WSHSY and SAAADI. Trimming pared 2 bases from V and 3 bases from J, leaving 7 bases between. CDR3 length equals 13 residues. This CDR3 is CASSEARYYGYTF. The CDR3 DNA follows: TGCGCCAGCAGTGAGGCCAGATACTATGGCTACACCTTC.

The chain has TRBV6-6 and TRBJ2-3; D is possibly TRBD2 (6 bases). CDR1 and CDR2 from the germline V gene are MNHNY and SVGAGI (reference sequence). V shed 6 bases and J shed 2 bases, with 12 bases lying between them. CDR3 length: 14 residues. This CDR3 reads CASSSGPLTDTQYF. CDR3 in DNA: TGTGCCAGCAGCAGCGGGCCCCTCACAGATACGCAGTATTTT.

The chain carries TRBV7-3 and TRBJ1-6; tentatively, D is TRBD1 (5 bases). V lost 1 base and J lost 9, with 10 bases in between. The germline V gene encodes CDR1 SGHTA and CDR2 FQGTGA. CDR3 length: 14 amino acids. The CDR3 spells CASSLNPGGSPLHF. The DNA for the CDR3 is TGTGCCAGCAGCTTAAATCCCGGGGGTTCACCCCTCCACTTT. Using reference TRBV7-3 and TRBJ1-6 for the parts outside the CDR3, the full variable domain is GAGVSQTPSNKVTEKGKYVELRCDPISGHTALYWYRQSLGQGPEFLIYFQGTGAADDSGLPNDRFFAVRPEGSVSTLKIQRTERGDSAVYLCASSLNPGGSPLHFGNGTRLTVT.

This clone was observed a few times. CDR3 DNA: TGCGCCAGCAGCTCCCAATTAAACATAGCGGGGAATGAGCAGTTCTTC. It codes for CASSSQLNIAGNEQFF. The chain carries TRBV5-1 and TRBJ2-1; 8 bases are a match to TRBD2. This CDR3 spans 16 amino acids. From germline, CDR1 is SGHRS and CDR2 YFSETQ. The J segment lost 7 bases and the V segment lost 3 bases, leaving 12 bases of the junction unmatched.

The V gene is TRBV7-2, the J gene TRBJ2-7; 8 nucleotides match TRBD1. Germline loops: CDR1 SGHTA, CDR2 FQGNSA. The CDR3 runs to 13 residues. With 8 bases clipped from V and 0 bases from J, the junction kept 3 bases outside the gene matches. The CDR3 DNA is TGTGCCAGCCAACAGGGGGTCTCCTACGAGCAGTACTTC. Translated, it gives CASQQGVSYEQYF. Variable domain in full (rest from reference TRBV7-2 and TRBJ2-7): GAGVSQSPSNKVTEKGKDVELRCDPISGHTALYWYRQSLGQGLEFLIYFQGNSAPDKSGLPSDRFSAERTGGSVSTLTIQRTQQEDSAVYLCASQQGVSYEQYFGPGTRLTVT.

The CDR3 protein is CASSLDRTGQNSPLHF. CDR3 bases: TGTGCCAGCAGCTTAGATCGGACAGGCCAAAATTCACCCCTCCACTTT. The V and J genes are TRBV11-2 and TRBJ1-6; 7 nucleotides align to TRBD1. Germline V gene sequence: CDR1 SGHAT, CDR2 FQNNGV. V dropped 0 bases and J dropped 7; count of bases not matched to a gene: 6. The CDR3 has 16 amino acids.

The rearrangement uses TRBV7-9 and TRBJ1-5, with TRBD1 matching 7 bases. The germline V gene has CDR1 SEHNR and CDR2 FQNEAQ (reference sequence). V lost 5 bases, J lost 4 bases, and 11 bases stayed unmatched. The CDR3 is made up of 16 amino acids. CDR3 amino acids: CASSLGGGRGNQPQHF. The CDR3 bases are TGTGCCAGCAGCCTAGGCGGTGGCAGGGGGAATCAGCCCCAGCATTTT.

The J gene is TRBJ1-5, the V gene TRBV6-1; no clear D gene. This CDR3 spans 15 amino acids. V lost 1 base and J 4 bases, leaving 11 bases between the germline ends. CDR1 is MNHNS and CDR2 is SASEGT in the germline V gene. CDR3 nucleotides: TGTGCCAGCAGTGAAGTGGGCAACAGTAATCAGCCCCAGCATTTT. Translation gives CASSEVGNSNQPQHF.

This clone was observed a handful of times. The chain combines TRBV6-1 with TRBJ1-3, with D unresolved. Germline CDR1 is MNHNS and CDR2 is SASEGT. The CDR3 length is 16 residues. V lost 3 bases and J lost 0, with 12 bases in between. The CDR3 reads CASSESRFVSGNTIYF. CDR3 in DNA: TGTGCCAGCAGTGAGAGCCGTTTCGTCTCTGGAAACACCATATATTTT.

This clone was detected once. Here the CDR3 reads CASSLEARGQDGYTF. The CDR3 DNA is TGCGCCAGCAGCTTGGAGGCCAGGGGGCAGGATGGCTACACCTTC. The gene calls are TRBV5-1 and TRBJ1-2; 8 bases match TRBD1. V shed 0 bases, J shed 6 bases, and the junction held 7 bases outside the gene matches. Germline V gene lookup returns CDR1 SGHRS and CDR2 YFSETQ. This CDR3 is built from 15 residues.

The sample holds many counts of this clone. The gene calls are TRBV5-4 and TRBJ1-1, with 8 bases aligning to TRBD1. Germline trimming cut 4 bases from V and 4 bases from J; bases unmatched to any gene: 3. CDR3 length: 13 residues. Germline assignment: CDR1 SGHNT and CDR2 YYREEE (reference sequence). This chain's CDR3 is CASSPDRGTEAFF. The CDR3, as DNA: TGTGCCAGCAGCCCTGACAGGGGCACTGAAGCTTTCTTT.

This chain uses TRBV6-1 with TRBJ1-5; tentative D call: TRBD1 (5 bases). CDR3 size: 13 residues. CDR1 and CDR2 (germline): MNHNS, SASEGT. V lost 6 bases to trimming and J lost 0 bases, with 6 bases between them. The CDR3 DNA follows: TGTGCCAGCAGCAGGGTTAGCAATCAGCCCCAGCATTTT. It yields the protein CASSRVSNQPQHF.

This chain links TRBV2 with TRBJ2-7, with 11 bases identical to TRBD2. The CDR3 covers 15 residues. Germline V gene sequence: CDR1 SNHLY, CDR2 FYNNEI. V shed 6 bases, J shed 2 bases, and the junction held 6 bases outside the gene matches. CDR3 DNA: TGTGCCAGCAGCCCCGGACTAGCGGGTACCTACGAGCAGTACTTC. This codes for CASSPGLAGTYEQYF.